This TCR beta chain was observed in a study of early T cells in non-severe SARS-CoV-2 infection listed by TCRdb under 2021. About the study as a whole: Because TCR sequencing relied on bulk RNA taken from unsorted whole blood, pairing of alpha and beta chains was not possible.

Points the paper makes about the study in general: VDJdb matching was skewed toward anti-spike CD8 responses and likely underestimated virus-specific expansions, missing private and CD4 specificities.

The study was a case-control design nested within a healthcare worker cohort in London, UK, with weekly nasopharyngeal swab PCR tests and blood sampling. Healthcare workers were enrolled in the week of the UK lockdown, from 23 to 31 March 2020, and were followed every week for up to roughly 16 weeks. Many counts were recorded for this clonotype. Its antigen specificity is not known. No base qualities exist here, and no much larger clone lies one base off it. As encoded in the germline V gene, CDR1 is MGHRA while CDR2 is YSYEKL. Trimming leaves V shorter by 3 bases and J shorter by 5 bases, with the junction holding 15 bases beyond the gene matches. Measured from the cysteine to the phenylalanine, the CDR3 is 17 residues long. The entry retains the CDR3 DNA only, 51 bases that are in frame from base 1. The library was made by 5' RACE. The data were produced on a NextSeq 500. To correct for sequencing error and PCR bias, the TCR library protocol tagged individual cDNA molecules with unique molecular identifiers. Both TCR alpha and beta chains were sequenced, and tight co-correlation was observed between alpha and beta sequence abundances in each sample. As for the authors' bioinformatics: V gene, J gene and CDR3 annotation of TCR sequences was performed with Decombinator V4. Expanded TCRs were defined as changing significantly between any two time points under a Poisson model with p below 0.0001. Abundances of TCRs were expressed as counts per million after normalisation to the total number of TCRs sequenced in each sample. TRAV1-2 paired with TRAJ12, TRAJ20 or TRAJ33 defined MAIT TCRs, while TRAV10 paired with TRAJ18 defined iNKT TCRs. VDJdb, accessed 1 November 2021, was searched for CMV, EBV and SARS-CoV-2 annotated TCRs, with TCRs annotated for multiple antigens excluded. The public reads were run again by TCRdb, first through fastp at Q25 and then through MiXCR, and only productive beta chains were kept. CDR3 protein sequences are deduplicated, and each keeps its most common genes and DNA. These V and J calls rely on TCRdb rather than the paper's analysis. The sample table holds approximately 41,000 distinct CDR3 sequences, of which 4.6% were seen once. Together, the top ten hold around 15% of the sample.

The chain uses TRBV4-1 and TRBJ2-5; TRBD2 matches 7 bases in the middle. The sequenced material came from whole blood. The source is an adult who was a healthcare worker with PCR-confirmed SARS-CoV-2 infection or an uninfected control (not recorded which). The DNA is as follows: TGCGCCAGCAGCCACCTTCAGACCCATCCCGGGAGGGAGACCCAGTACTTC. This encodes CASSHLQTHPGRETQYF.